Below are 21 T cell receptor beta chains sequenced from a single sample in a study of long-term antiretroviral therapy in people with HIV. It was version v3.0 of the immunoSEQ assay that was run at survey level. Some clones are missing from TCRdb's copy, which holds only in-frame ones; the method was immunoSEQ multiplex PCR. The sample yields approximately 29,000 clones, 88% seen once. Sample: unsorted PBMCs, taken 0.5 years after starting antiretroviral therapy. The source is a woman aged 18-29 years with HIV.

The chain combines TRBV14 with TRBJ2-7, with a possible D match to TRBD2 (6 bases). Per germline, CDR1 SGHDN and CDR2 FVKESK. V lost 0 bases, J lost 0 bases, and 12 bases lay in between. This CDR3 has 16 amino acids. This CDR3 is CASSQDTGARSYEQYF. For the CDR3, the DNA is TGTGCCAGCAGCCAAGATACGGGAGCCCGCTCCTACGAGCAGTACTTC.

This sequence joins TRBV5-6 and TRBJ2-7, with 7 bases aligning to TRBD2. The CDR3 length is 18 residues. Germline CDR1 and CDR2: SGHDT and YYEEEE. V gave up 4 bases and J gave up 3 bases; unmatched junction bases: 19. The CDR3 DNA sequence: TGTGCCAGCAGCCGGAGGGCGGTACTAGGGCAGCGGGACTACGAGCAGTACTTC. It is translated as CASSRRAVLGQRDYEQYF.

V usage is TRBV4-3 and J usage is TRBJ2-7; weak D call: TRBD1 (6 bases). The CDR3 is 16 residues long. Germline lookup yields CDR1 LGHNA and CDR2 YSLEER. V lost 4 bases to trimming and J lost 4 bases, with 20 bases between them. In DNA form, the CDR3 reads TGCGCCAGCAGCCCAGAGAGCCCAGGGGTCAGATACGAGCAGTACTTC. Translation gives CASSPESPGVRYEQYF.

The rearrangement links TRBV6-6 to TRBJ2-1; TRBD1 is a possible D gene (6 bases). Trimming stripped 0 bases from V and 4 bases from J, with 10 bases between. The length of the CDR3 is 15 residues. CDR1 is MNHNY and CDR2 is SVGAGI in the germline V gene (reference sequence). The CDR3 nucleotides are TGTGCCAGCAGTTACTCTGGACAGATTTACAATGAGCAGTTCTTC. It codes for CASSYSGQIYNEQFF.

The sample holds one count of this clone. V and J are TRBV9 and TRBJ2-5; D tentatively reads TRBD1 or TRBD2 (5 bases each). The V and J ends lost 3 bases and 1 base respectively, with 7 bases between them. CDR3 length equals 13 residues. Germline CDR1 is SGDLS and CDR2 is YYNGEE. CDR3 residues: CASSGGPQETQYF. The DNA of the CDR3 is TGTGCCAGCAGCGGGGGACCCCAAGAGACCCAGTACTTC.

The V and J genes are TRBV2 and TRBJ1-1; 7 bases fit TRBD1. J gave up 0 bases and V 8 bases, and 3 bases lay outside the gene matches. Germline CDR1 is SNHLY and CDR2 is FYNNEI. This CDR3 region has 13 residues. The DNA for the CDR3 is TGTGCCAGCGGGACAGTCATGAACACTGAAGCTTTCTTT. This translates into CASGTVMNTEAFF.

This clone showed up just a few times. This sequence joins TRBV7-9 and TRBJ2-7; TRBD2 aligns across 9 bases. V trimming: 1 base; J trimming: 4 bases; junction bases outside the gene matches: 5. CDR1 is SEHNR and CDR2 is FQNEAQ in the germline V gene (reference sequence). This CDR3 spans 15 amino acids. CDR3 sequence reads: CASSLGASGAYEQYF. In nucleotides, the CDR3 is TGTGCCAGCAGCTTAGGGGCTAGCGGGGCGTACGAGCAGTACTTC.

The V gene is TRBV2, the J gene TRBJ1-5, with 9 nucleotides matching TRBD1. Germline loops: CDR1 SNHLY, CDR2 FYNNEI. V shed 10 bases, J shed 4 bases, and the junction held 5 bases outside the gene matches. The CDR3 covers 13 residues. Here the CDR3 DNA reads TGTGCCACCACTGGGACAGGGAATCAGCCCCAGCATTTT. This encodes CATTGTGNQPQHF.

The rearrangement uses TRBV4-1 and TRBJ1-2; 8 bases fit TRBD1. This CDR3 is 15 amino acids long. The J segment lost 8 bases and the V segment lost 0 bases, leaving 8 bases of the junction unmatched. CDR1 and CDR2 (germline): MGHRA, YSYEKL. The CDR3 loop is CASSQDQAGGRGYTF. The DNA for the CDR3 is TGCGCCAGCAGCCAAGATCAGGCAGGGGGCCGCGGCTACACCTTC.

V usage is TRBV9 and J usage is TRBJ1-2; the D gene is possibly TRBD1 (5 bases). Germline V gene lookup returns CDR1 SGDLS and CDR2 YYNGEE. The CDR3 totals 13 residues. V was shortened by 4 bases and J by 6 bases, with 13 bases between the two germline ends. In DNA, the CDR3 is TGTGCCAGCAGCTTTTGGCGGGGGGATGGCTACACCTTC. Encoded protein: CASSFWRGDGYTF.

The genes are TRBV9 and TRBJ2-7, with TRBD2 matching 10 bases. The CDR3 is made up of 16 amino acids. The germline V gene encodes CDR1 SGDLS and CDR2 YYNGEE. J was trimmed by 6 bases and V by 2 bases; bases with no gene match: 11. The CDR3 nucleotides are TGTGCCAGCAGCGTGGCGGGTTTGGCTAGCGGGAGCGAGCAGTACTTC. Translated, it gives CASSVAGLASGSEQYF.

J is TRBJ2-7 and V is TRBV12-2. TRBV12-2 is a recognized pseudogene. The CDR3 length is 11 residues. CDR3 nucleotide sequence: TGTGCAAGTCGCCCGAACGGGGGCAAGTACTTC. Encoded protein: CASRPNGGKYF.

The CDR3 DNA follows: TGTGCCAGCAGCGTCGGCGGGAGGGCCGATGAGCAGTTCTTC. Translated: CASSVGGRADEQFF. The chain carries TRBV9 and TRBJ2-1; 9 positions match TRBD2. Germline V gene lookup returns CDR1 SGDLS and CDR2 YYNGEE. With 2 bases clipped from V and 8 bases from J, the junction kept 5 bases outside the gene matches. The CDR3 has 14 amino acids.

The chain joins TRBV13 to TRBJ1-3; no clear D gene. The CDR3 covers 17 residues. Germline CDR1 reads PRHDT; CDR2 reads FYEKMQ (reference sequence). V lost 2 bases and J 6 bases, leaving 20 bases between the germline ends. CDR3 residues: CASSLQNSLLEENTIYF. DNA for the CDR3: TGTGCCAGCAGCTTACAGAACAGTTTACTTGAGGAAAACACCATATATTTT.

The V and J genes are TRBV21-1 and TRBJ1-1; the D segment call TRBD1 is taken from the table without a DNA check. TRBV21-1 is a documented pseudogene. This CDR3 region has 15 residues. CDR3 nucleotides: TGTGCCAGCAGCAAAGGTAAGGGGGTGAACACTGAAGCTTTCTTT. Protein sequence: CASSKGKGVNTEAFF.

The rearrangement joins TRBV4-3 to TRBJ1-6; D may be TRBD1 (6 bases). Germline CDR1 reads LGHNA; CDR2 reads YSLEER. The V gene lost 0 bases and the J gene lost 7 bases, with 13 bases spanning the gap. This CDR3 has 16 amino acids. This chain's CDR3 is CASSQDLGQGNSPLHF. CDR3 DNA: TGCGCCAGCAGCCAAGATCTGGGCCAGGGGAATTCACCCCTCCACTTT.

This clone was recorded a few times. The rearrangement uses TRBV5-4 and TRBJ1-2; D call uncertain. Trimming shortened V by 4 bases and J by 4 bases, and 14 bases separated the two germline ends. This CDR3 is built from 14 residues. The germline gives CDR1 SGHNT, CDR2 YYREEE (reference sequence). This chain's CDR3 is CASSGHDGPYGYTF. CDR3 sequence (DNA): TGTGCCAGCAGCGGGCACGACGGGCCCTATGGCTACACCTTC.

The chain has TRBV27 and TRBJ1-1, with D perhaps TRBD1 (5 bases). The V gene's germline CDR1 is MNHEY and CDR2 SMNVEV (reference sequence). The CDR3 runs to 14 residues. V was shortened by 0 bases and J by 3 bases, with 8 bases between the two germline ends. The DNA for the CDR3 is TGTGCCAGCAGTTTATCTAAAGGGGACACTGAAGCTTTCTTT. Translation: CASSLSKGDTEAFF.

The V and J genes are TRBV7-3 and TRBJ2-1; 8 positions match TRBD1. The CDR3 spans 13 residues. With 2 bases clipped from V and 6 bases from J, the junction kept 0 bases outside the gene matches. CDR1 is SGHTA, CDR2 FQGTGA, per germline. CDR3 DNA: TGTGCCAGCAGCTTAGACAGGGGCAATGAGCAGTTCTTC. Protein sequence: CASSLDRGNEQFF.

This clone appeared a few times. The V call is TRBV5-4, the J call TRBJ1-2; 7 bases are shared with TRBD1. The V segment lost 5 bases and the J segment 4 bases; nucleotides outside the gene matches: 17. The CDR3 is 17 amino acids. CDR1 is SGHNT and CDR2 is YYREEE in the germline V gene (reference sequence). The CDR3 DNA sequence: TGTGCCAGCAGTTCGACGACAGGGCCCGCGCAGGGCTATGGCTACACCTTC. Protein product: CASSSTTGPAQGYGYTF.

The chain uses TRBV7-9 and TRBJ2-7; 7 bases match TRBD2. Germline lookup yields CDR1 SEHNR and CDR2 FQNEAQ (reference sequence). The CDR3 totals 13 residues. CDR3 sequence reads: CVWEGQASGEQYF. The CDR3, as DNA: TGTGTCTGGGAGGGGCAAGCGAGTGGGGAGCAGTACTTC.